The 14 T cell receptor beta chains below all came from one sample that was sequenced in a study of blood T cell repertoires in COVID-19. Produced via immunoSEQ multiplex PCR; TCRdb's table is partial and in-frame only. The sample shows 380,000 or so clones, around 90% of them seen only once. Sequencing input: peripheral blood. All receptors come from a man aged 35 to 55 with acute or convalescent COVID-19.

This chain's CDR3 is CASSPSPGTSDSTDTQYF. The CDR3 DNA sequence: TGTGCCAGCAGCCCGAGTCCCGGGACTAGCGATAGCACAGATACGCAGTATTTT. The chain couples TRBV13 to TRBJ2-3; 10 nucleotides align to TRBD2. This CDR3 spans 18 amino acids. The trim removed 5 bases at V and 0 bases at J, leaving 11 bases unmatched. The germline V gene encodes CDR1 PRHDT and CDR2 FYEKMQ (reference sequence).

The rearrangement links TRBV6-2 or TRBV6-3 to TRBJ1-2, with D tentatively TRBD1 (6 bases). The V end was cut by 2 bases, the J end by 1 base, with 17 bases between. This CDR3 comprises 17 residues. Germline CDR1 MNHEY, CDR2 SVGEGT. DNA of the CDR3: TGTGCCAGCAGTTACGGACTCGGGACAAAGGTTAACTATGGCTACACCTTC. It is translated as CASSYGLGTKVNYGYTF.

The rearrangement links TRBV19 to TRBJ1-1, with D possibly being TRBD1 (5 bases). The germline V and J ends were trimmed by 3 bases and 1 base, with 6 bases remaining between them. Germline CDR1 and CDR2: LNHDA and SQIVND (reference sequence). The CDR3 sequence is 13 residues long. The CDR3 region is CASSMGPNTEAFF. The CDR3 DNA reads TGTGCCAGTAGTATGGGGCCGAACACTGAAGCTTTCTTT.

The genes are TRBV30 and TRBJ1-1; 9 bases line up with TRBD1. Germline V gene data show CDR1 as GTSNPN and CDR2 as SVGIG (reference sequence). With V trimmed by 0 bases and J by 4 bases, 6 bases remained unmatched. This CDR3 has 15 amino acids. CDR3 protein: CAWSVGGQGGTEAFF. In DNA form, the CDR3 reads TGTGCCTGGAGTGTAGGGGGACAGGGAGGCACTGAAGCTTTCTTT.

The genes are TRBV11-2 and TRBJ2-7; possible D gene TRBD1, 5 bases. CDR1 is SGHAT and CDR2 is FQNNGV in the germline V gene. Deletions cut 7 bases from V and 7 bases from J, with 17 bases between. This CDR3 comprises 13 residues. The CDR3 coding sequence is TGTGCCAGCAATTACAGGCCTCTGGAAGAGCAGTACTTC. Translation: CASNYRPLEEQYF.

The chain couples TRBV28 to TRBJ2-7, with TRBD1 matching over 8 bases. The CDR3 length is 18 residues. Germline CDR1 MDHEN, CDR2 SYDVKM. J lost 1 base, V lost 5 bases, and 16 bases had no gene match. The CDR3 here is CASSVRGQGAFRSYEQYF. The CDR3 coding sequence is TGTGCCAGCAGTGTCCGAGGACAGGGAGCTTTTAGGTCCTACGAGCAGTACTTC.

This chain uses TRBV30 with TRBJ1-3; perhaps TRBD1 as D (5 bases). V was cut by 0 bases and J by 3 bases, with 9 bases left in between. Germline V gene lookup returns CDR1 GTSNPN and CDR2 SVGIG (reference sequence). The CDR3 has 14 residues. In nucleotides, the CDR3 is TGTGCCTGGAGTGTCAAGGGGCTTGGAAACACCATATATTTT. It yields the protein CAWSVKGLGNTIYF.

This chain uses TRBV30 with TRBJ2-3; 7 positions match TRBD1. Germline V gene data show CDR1 as GTSNPN and CDR2 as SVGIG (reference sequence). V lost 4 bases, J lost 1 base, and 8 bases stayed unmatched. The CDR3 length is 15 residues. CDR3 DNA sequence: TGTGCCTGGAACGAACAGGGGTCACGCACAGATACGCAGTATTTT. It yields the protein CAWNEQGSRTDTQYF.

The V and J genes are TRBV13 and TRBJ2-7, with D perhaps TRBD1 (5 bases). In germline, CDR1 is PRHDT, CDR2 FYEKMQ (reference sequence). Deletions cut 2 bases from V and 2 bases from J, with 13 bases between. The CDR3 spans 15 residues. The CDR3 DNA reads as TGTGCCAGCAGCTTACAGGGTGAAGGGACCTACGAGCAGTACTTC. Its protein product is CASSLQGEGTYEQYF.

The V and J genes are TRBV7-6 and TRBJ2-1, with unresolved D. This CDR3 is built from 17 residues. Between the trimmed V and J ends, which lost 2 bases and 1 base, there was a span of 15 bases. The V gene's germline CDR1 is SGHVS and CDR2 FNYEAQ. The CDR3 sequence is CASSLLARAQSYNEQFF. DNA of the CDR3: TGTGCCAGCAGCTTATTAGCCCGAGCGCAGTCCTACAATGAGCAGTTCTTC.

This clone was counted a single time. The chain combines TRBV4-2 with TRBJ2-1; D may be TRBD1 (5 bases). V dropped 1 base and J dropped 8 bases, with 18 bases sitting between them. The CDR3 has 16 residues. From germline, CDR1 is LGHNA and CDR2 YNFKEQ. The CDR3 DNA reads as TGTGCCAGCAGCCAAGGTACAGGAAGGGGCTCATATGAGCAGTTCTTC. The encoded protein is CASSQGTGRGSYEQFF.

This clone was seen just once. The V and J genes are TRBV5-6 and TRBJ1-2; 9 nucleotides agree with TRBD1. V trimming: 2 bases; J trimming: 8 bases; junction bases outside the gene matches: 10. Germline V gene lookup returns CDR1 SGHDT and CDR2 YYEEEE. The CDR3 is 15 amino acids. The chain's CDR3 is CASSFGDREGIGYTF. The CDR3 DNA follows: TGTGCCAGCAGCTTCGGGGACAGGGAAGGAATCGGCTACACCTTC. Filled out from reference TRBV5-6 and TRBJ1-2, the complete variable domain reads DAGVTQSPTHLIKTRGQQVTLRCSPKSGHDTVSWYQQALGQGPQFIFQYYEEEERQRGNFPDRFSGHQFPNYSSELNVNALLLGDSALYLCASSFGDREGIGYTFGSGTRLTVV.

V usage is TRBV5-1 and J usage is TRBJ2-4; no definite D call. The germline gives CDR1 SGHRS, CDR2 YFSETQ. The CDR3 runs to 16 residues. Trimming took 0 bases from V and 5 from J, leaving 15 bases between them. This CDR3 reads CASSLGTDPYENIQYF. CDR3 nucleotide sequence: TGCGCCAGCAGCTTGGGTACAGATCCCTATGAAAACATTCAGTACTTC.

The chain recombines TRBV28 with TRBJ1-2; TRBD1 agrees at 11 bases. The CDR3 has 17 amino acids. Germline-derived CDR1 and CDR2 are MDHEN and SYDVKM. The V gene end was trimmed by 5 bases and the J gene end by 5 bases; junction bases not matched to a gene: 13. The CDR3 protein is CASSPSPGQGGKYGYTF. CDR3 coding DNA: TGTGCCAGCAGTCCTTCCCCGGGACAGGGGGGGAAGTATGGCTACACCTTC.